What follows are 18 T cell receptor beta chains derived from one specimen sequenced in a study of CD8+ T cells in alopecia areata. In each case, RNA was isolated and then reverse transcribed into cDNA as the sequencing template. Sequencing was performed with immunoSEQ multiplex PCR; in TCRdb, only in-frame clones are kept and a portion is missing. The sample holds 110,000 or so clones, 56% seen once. The treatment was: oral pan-JAK inhibitor, 5-10 mg twice daily. Material: CD4+ T cells sorted from blood, obtained at week 24, from a patient treated with tofacitinib. These receptors were collected from a human donor with alopecia areata.

The V and J genes are TRBV7-8 and TRBJ2-3; the D is unclear. The CDR3 covers 11 residues. CDR1 SGHVS and CDR2 FQNEAQ come from the germline V gene. V was pared by 7 bases and J by 0 bases, with 2 bases between. This CDR3 reads CASTSTDTQYF. In DNA form, the CDR3 reads TGTGCCAGCACGAGCACAGATACGCAGTATTTT.

In this sample, this clone turned up a few times. This chain connects TRBV5-1 to TRBJ2-6; D remains ambiguous. Germline V lookup: CDR1 SGHRS, CDR2 YFSETQ. Trimming cost V 4 bases and J 4 bases, with 6 bases left between them. This CDR3 is 13 amino acids long. CDR3 loop: CASSRTGANVLTF. As DNA, the CDR3 is TGCGCCAGCAGCAGAACGGGGGCCAACGTCCTGACTTTC.

This clone turned up a few times. J is TRBJ1-2 and V is TRBV5-1; D call uncertain. The CDR3 contains 14 residues. The germline CDR1 and CDR2 sequences are SGHRS and YFSETQ. Trimming removed 4 bases at V and 8 bases at J, with 18 bases between. The DNA for the CDR3 is TGCGCCAGCAGCCCGGACGGCGGCCCAGGAGGCTACACCTTC. Translating it yields CASSPDGGPGGYTF.

This clone has just one count. The V call is TRBV2, the J call TRBJ2-1, with TRBD1 matching over 11 bases. This CDR3 contains 16 residues. Germline V gene sequence: CDR1 SNHLY, CDR2 FYNNEI. The junction had 7 bases not matched to a gene; V was cut back by 6 bases and J by 3 bases. The CDR3 loop reads CASSKSGTGGYNEQFF. CDR3 nucleotides: TGTGCCAGCAGCAAAAGCGGGACAGGGGGCTACAATGAGCAGTTCTTC.

The chain recombines TRBV9 with TRBJ2-5; TRBD2 aligns across 9 bases. CDR1 and CDR2 (germline): SGDLS, YYNGEE. V gave up 0 bases and J gave up 5 bases; unmatched junction bases: 2. This CDR3 is built from 14 residues. DNA for the CDR3: TGTGCCAGCAGCGTAGCTACTAGCGGGGAGACCCAGTACTTC. Protein product: CASSVATSGETQYF.

The J gene is TRBJ2-7, the V gene TRBV9; 7 bases fit TRBD1. CDR1 SGDLS and CDR2 YYNGEE come from the germline V gene. This CDR3 has 14 residues. V was clipped by 3 bases and J by 6 bases; unmatched bases: 9. The CDR3 bases are TGTGCCAGCAGCGAGCCCCAGACAGGGTGCGAGCAGTACTTC. It specifies CASSEPQTGCEQYF. Full variable domain (rest looked up from reference TRBV9 and TRBJ2-7): DSGVTQTPKHLITATGQRVTLRCSPRSGDLSVYWYQQSLDQGLQFLIQYYNGEERAKGNILERFSAQQFPDLHSELNLSSLELGDSALYFCASSEPQTGCEQYFGPGTRLTVT.

This clone was observed once. The V call is TRBV30, the J call TRBJ1-2; D gene uncertain. Germline values: CDR1 GTSNPN, CDR2 SVGIG (reference sequence). With 4 bases removed from V and 4 bases from J, the gap between germline ends came to 7 bases. The CDR3 length is 11 residues. Here the CDR3 reads CAWTSPYGYTF. In DNA, the CDR3 is TGTGCCTGGACTAGCCCCTATGGCTACACCTTC.

CDR3 in DNA: TGTGCCAGCAGCCTGATGGGGCGGCGTTCTGACAATGAGCAGTTCTTC. Encoded protein: CASSLMGRRSDNEQFF. The V and J genes are TRBV5-4 and TRBJ2-1; TRBD1 might be the D (5 bases). This CDR3 region has 16 residues. V lost 4 bases, J lost 5 bases, and 19 bases lay in between. CDR1 is SGHNT, CDR2 YYREEE, per germline (reference sequence). Using reference TRBV5-4 and TRBJ2-1 for the parts outside the CDR3, the full variable domain is ETGVTQSPTHLIKTRGQQVTLRCSSQSGHNTVSWYQQALGQGPQFIFQYYREEENGRGNFPPRFSGLQFPNYSSELNVNALELDDSALYLCASSLMGRRSDNEQFFGPGTRLTVL.

This chain connects TRBV25-1 to TRBJ1-1; TRBD1 aligns across 8 bases. Looked up from germline, CDR1 is MGHDK and CDR2 is SYGVNS. The ends lost 5 bases at V and 4 bases at J; junction bases unmatched: 6. The CDR3 is 14 amino acids. Here the CDR3 DNA reads TGTGCCAGCAGTCCTTGGACAGGGACCACTGAAGCTTTCTTT. Its protein product is CASSPWTGTTEAFF.

This clone has more than one count but fewer than ten. The CDR3 loop is CASSQDDRGVGNSPLHF. For the CDR3, the DNA is TGCGCCAGCAGCCAAGACGACAGGGGGGTCGGGAATTCACCCCTCCACTTT. The J gene is TRBJ1-6, the V gene TRBV4-3; 9 bases map to TRBD1. The CDR3 totals 17 residues. Losses at the gene ends were 0 bases for V and 7 bases for J; bases not matched to a gene: 7. Germline values: CDR1 LGHNA, CDR2 YSLEER.

This clone came up a few times. The chain employs TRBV2 and TRBJ2-5; D call uncertain. Trimming left V 7 bases short and J 3 bases short, with 12 bases between. Germline V gives CDR1 SNHLY, CDR2 FYNNEI. The CDR3 covers 13 residues. The CDR3 spells CASKPLAEETQYF. DNA for the CDR3: TGTGCCAGCAAGCCCCTGGCTGAAGAGACCCAGTACTTC.

This clone was detected a few times. Different DNA sequences within this sample yield the same CDR3. The chain has TRBV11-2 and TRBJ2-1; D gene uncertain. V was shortened by 1 base and J by 5 bases, with 6 bases between the two germline ends. CDR3 length: 13 residues. The germline V gene encodes CDR1 SGHAT and CDR2 FQNNGV. CDR3 amino acids: CASSLGQNNEQFF. CDR3 nucleotide sequence: TGTGCCAGCAGCTTAGGCCAGAACAATGAGCAGTTCTTC.

The V and J genes are TRBV23-1 and TRBJ2-1, with 10 bases that match TRBD1. TRBV23-1 is an ORF, and what it does is uncertain. V was clipped by 5 bases and J by 6 bases; unmatched bases: 4. The CDR3 totals 14 residues. The CDR3 sequence: CASSSRDRGNEQFF. CDR3 sequence (DNA): TGCGCCAGCAGTTCACGGGACAGGGGCAATGAGCAGTTCTTC.

This chain links TRBV2 with TRBJ2-7, with D possibly TRBD1 on 6 matching bases. Per germline, CDR1 SNHLY and CDR2 FYNNEI. V lost 6 bases and J lost 2, with 17 bases in between. There are 15 residues in the CDR3. CDR3 loop: CASSFGQIFTYEQYF. In DNA form, the CDR3 reads TGTGCCAGCAGCTTCGGACAGATCTTCACCTACGAGCAGTACTTC.

The chain employs TRBV27 and TRBJ2-7; 7 nucleotides line up with TRBD1. Germline-derived CDR1 and CDR2 are MNHEY and SMNVEV (reference sequence). This CDR3 contains 15 residues. With 5 bases clipped from V and 4 bases from J, the junction kept 11 bases outside the gene matches. The DNA of the CDR3 is TGTGCCAGCAGTAGCCCGGGACAGAGTAAGTACGAGCAGTACTTC. Protein product: CASSSPGQSKYEQYF.

This clone was counted only a few times. The chain is built from TRBV30 and TRBJ2-1; D unresolved. There are 11 residues in the CDR3. CDR1 GTSNPN and CDR2 SVGIG come from the germline V gene (reference sequence). The V and J ends lost 0 bases and 12 bases respectively, with 9 bases between them. The CDR3 reads CAWSVERAQFF. The DNA of the CDR3 is TGTGCCTGGAGTGTAGAAAGGGCGCAGTTCTTC.

The rearrangement joins TRBV13 to TRBJ1-6; TRBD1 matches at 9 bases. V shed 7 bases, J shed 10 bases, and the junction held 14 bases outside the gene matches. The CDR3 consists of 16 residues. CDR1 PRHDT and CDR2 FYEKMQ come from the germline V gene (reference sequence). The CDR3 bases are TGTGCCAGCACCAACCCAACCGGGACAGGGACCTCACCCCTCCACTTT. This codes for CASTNPTGTGTSPLHF.

V usage is TRBV18 and J usage is TRBJ2-7, with 8 bases identical to TRBD1. The CDR3 is 13 amino acids. The V gene end was trimmed by 10 bases and the J gene end by 5 bases; junction bases not matched to a gene: 10. Per the germline V gene, CDR1 is KGHSH and CDR2 is LQKENI. CDR3 DNA: TGTGCCAACCCCGGGACAGGCGGTGACGAGCAGTACTTC. Its protein product is CANPGTGGDEQYF.